One sample yielded the 13 T cell receptor beta chains listed below, sequenced in a study of vaccination effects on CD4 cells after COVID-19. Scientists isolated CD4+ T cells after an approximately 10-day culture period ended. Everyone in the study got two shots of either the BNT162b2 or mRNA-1273 vaccine. Sequencing used immunoSEQ multiplex PCR; TCRdb keeps in-frame clones, though not all of them. The sample comprises some 10,000 clones, roughly 80% of which are singletons, and roughly a tenth rests with the top ten. For these TCRs, the target antigens are not known. Sequencing used CD4+ T cells from PBMCs cultured without peptide, obtained after COVID-19 vaccination. These TCRs come from a human donor who received a COVID-19 vaccine.

This clone came up a few times. This chain connects TRBV4-2 to TRBJ1-5; TRBD1 aligns across 9 bases. Germline trimming cut 3 bases from V and 10 bases from J; bases unmatched to any gene: 7. CDR3 length: 14 amino acids. Germline V CDR1 and CDR2: LGHNA, YNFKEQ. CDR3 region: CASSQGTGMLPQHF. The CDR3, as DNA: TGTGCCAGCAGCCAGGGGACAGGGATGCTTCCCCAGCATTTT.

This chain joins TRBV7-3 and TRBJ2-1; 11 nucleotides match TRBD2. The CDR3 has 16 residues. V lost 0 bases, J lost 5 bases, and 3 bases stayed unmatched. The V gene's germline CDR1 is SGHTA and CDR2 FQGTGA. The CDR3 DNA reads TGTGCCAGCAGCTTAACGGGGACTAGCGGAGACAATGAGCAGTTCTTC. This gives the protein CASSLTGTSGDNEQFF.

This clone was found once. V is TRBV6-2 or TRBV6-3 and J is TRBJ2-7, with 9 nucleotides matching TRBD1. Losses at the gene ends were 4 bases for V and 1 base for J; bases not matched to a gene: 11. Germline V gene sequence: CDR1 MNHEY, CDR2 SVGEGT. This CDR3 has 17 residues. The DNA of the CDR3 is TGTGCCAGCAGTTTCTACCTCGGACAGGGGAAATCCTACGAGCAGTACTTC. It yields the protein CASSFYLGQGKSYEQYF.

This clone was recorded a few times. The chain has TRBV6-2 or TRBV6-3 and TRBJ1-4; no definite D call. The CDR3 is 12 amino acids. Germline-derived CDR1 and CDR2 are MNHEY and SVGEGT. Trimming left V 6 bases short and J 7 bases short, with 9 bases between. This CDR3 reads CASSLGGEKLFF. The CDR3 nucleotides are TGTGCCAGCAGCCTCGGCGGTGAAAAACTGTTTTTT.

CDR3 DNA sequence: TGTGCCAGCAGTCCACGACAGGGGGGGAACACTGAAGCTTTCTTT. It specifies CASSPRQGGNTEAFF. The gene calls are TRBV27 and TRBJ1-1, with 9 bases identical to TRBD1. The CDR3 has 15 residues. V lost 5 bases to trimming and J lost 1 base; unmatched junction nucleotides: 5. CDR1 and CDR2 (germline): MNHEY, SMNVEV (reference sequence).

In the case of this clone: Other DNA variants within this sample encode the same CDR3. CDR3 loop: CASSLGSRNQPQHF. The CDR3 DNA is TGTGCCAGCAGCTTAGGCAGCCGCAATCAGCCCCAGCATTTT. This chain joins TRBV7-8 and TRBJ1-5; no clear D gene. V gave up 1 base and J gave up 2 bases, with 6 bases separating them. The V gene's germline CDR1 is SGHVS and CDR2 FQNEAQ. CDR3 length equals 14 residues.

The chain employs TRBV19 and TRBJ2-3; 9 nucleotides line up with TRBD2. The V gene end was trimmed by 5 bases and the J gene end by 3 bases; junction bases not matched to a gene: 3. CDR1 LNHDA and CDR2 SQIVND come from the germline V gene (reference sequence). This CDR3 is built from 14 residues. The CDR3 region has the DNA TGTGCCAGTAGTGTTAGCGGGAGAACAGATACGCAGTATTTT. Its protein is CASSVSGRTDTQYF.

The rearrangement links TRBV5-6 to TRBJ1-5; a possible D gene is TRBD1 (6 bases). This CDR3 is built from 12 residues. Per the germline V gene, CDR1 is SGHDT and CDR2 is YYEEEE. V was cut by 0 bases and J by 12 bases, with 10 bases left in between. The CDR3 spells CASSLVQGDQHF. Written as DNA, the CDR3 is TGTGCCAGCAGCTTGGTACAGGGAGACCAGCATTTT.

The chain links TRBV4-1 to TRBJ2-1, with no clear D. The V end was cut by 0 bases, the J end by 7 bases, with 7 bases between. The CDR3 runs to 13 residues. From germline, CDR1 is MGHRA and CDR2 YSYEKL. CDR3 nucleotide sequence: TGCGCCAGCAGCCAAGATCTCCCGAATGAGCAGTTCTTC. Translating gives CASSQDLPNEQFF.

The chain recombines TRBV2 with TRBJ2-2; the D gene is possibly TRBD2 (6 bases). This CDR3 has 15 residues. Between the trimmed V and J ends, which lost 6 bases and 0 bases, there was a span of 11 bases. Germline assignment: CDR1 SNHLY and CDR2 FYNNEI. In DNA, the CDR3 is TGTGCCAGCAGCGGCGGGGCGTCGAACACCGGGGAGCTGTTTTTT. It translates to CASSGGASNTGELFF.

The chain couples TRBV9 to TRBJ1-6; 9 nucleotides align to TRBD1. The germline gives CDR1 SGDLS, CDR2 YYNGEE. CDR3 length equals 15 residues. Trimming took 1 base from V and 10 from J; bases not matched to a gene: 6. The CDR3 here is CASSVHGTGNSPLHF. The CDR3 region has the DNA TGTGCCAGCAGCGTACATGGGACAGGGAACTCACCCCTCCACTTT.

The chain joins TRBV30 to TRBJ2-7; 8 nucleotides line up with TRBD2. CDR1 GTSNPN and CDR2 SVGIG come from the germline V gene (reference sequence). V gave up 1 base and J gave up 4 bases; unmatched junction bases: 12. The CDR3 contains 16 residues. The DNA for the CDR3 is TGTGCCTGGAGTGGGGCGGGAGGCCAGAAATCATACGAGCAGTACTTC. Protein product: CAWSGAGGQKSYEQYF.

The V gene is TRBV19, the J gene TRBJ2-5, with D maybe TRBD2 (5 bases). This CDR3 has 15 amino acids. CDR1 and CDR2 (germline): LNHDA, SQIVND (reference sequence). Trimming removed 4 bases from V and 4 bases from J, with 16 bases in between. CDR3 in amino acids: CASSKVLGRRETQYF. CDR3 DNA sequence: TGTGCCAGTAGTAAGGTACTAGGGCGGAGAGAGACCCAGTACTTC.